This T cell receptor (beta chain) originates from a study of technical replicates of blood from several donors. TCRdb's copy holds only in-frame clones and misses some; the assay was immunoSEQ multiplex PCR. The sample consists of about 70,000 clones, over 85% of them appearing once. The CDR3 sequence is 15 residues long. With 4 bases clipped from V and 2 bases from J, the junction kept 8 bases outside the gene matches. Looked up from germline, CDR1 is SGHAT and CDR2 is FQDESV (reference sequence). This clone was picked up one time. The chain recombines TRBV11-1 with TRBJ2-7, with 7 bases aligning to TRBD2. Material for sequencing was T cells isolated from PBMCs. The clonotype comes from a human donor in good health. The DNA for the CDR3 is TGTGCCAGCAGCTCGAGACTAGCCCGAACCTACGAGCAGTACTTC. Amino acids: CASSSRLARTYEQYF. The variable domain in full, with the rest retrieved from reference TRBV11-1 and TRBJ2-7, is EAEVAQSPRYKITEKSQAVAFWCDPISGHATLYWYRQILGQGPELLVQFQDESVVDDSQLPKDRFSAERLKGVDSTLKIQPAELGDSAMYLCASSSRLARTYEQYFGPGTRLTVT.